The 28 T cell receptor beta chains reported below all come from one sample, sequenced in a study of Graves' ophthalmopathy and Graves' hyperthyroidism. Amplification targeted the TCR beta CDR3 regions, with RNA transcripts as the source material. First-round RT-PCR relied on HTBI primers, and a second-round multiplex PCR came next. In TCRdb, the multiplex PCR reads were re-called with MiXCR into one record per CDR3 protein. The sample includes 150,000 to 200,000 distinct CDR3 sequences, around 40% of them seen just once. The source material was peripheral blood. The receptors here all came from a man between 25 and 39 years old with Graves' ophthalmopathy.

CDR3: CSAGGTLLGTYEQYF. The CDR3 region has the DNA TGCAGTGCCGGGGGCACCCTCCTCGGGACCTACGAGCAGTACTTC. The chain recombines TRBV20-1 with TRBJ2-7, with D perhaps matching TRBD1 or TRBD2 (6 bases each). Germline V gene data show CDR1 as DFQATT and CDR2 as SNEGSKA (reference sequence). CDR3 length equals 15 residues. V lost 6 bases and J lost 2, with 20 bases in between.

In this sample, this clonotype turned up many times. The gene calls are TRBV12-3 or TRBV12-4 and TRBJ1-2, with a weak D call TRBD1 (5 bases). V was shortened by 2 bases and J by 6 bases, with 10 bases between the two germline ends. The CDR3 contains 13 residues. The CDR3 nucleotides read TGTGCCAGCAGTTTACGGCAGGGTAATGGCTACACCTTC. This encodes CASSLRQGNGYTF.

This rearrangement joins TRBV27 to TRBJ2-7; D perhaps matches TRBD2 (5 bases). The CDR3 has 13 residues. Germline CDR1 reads MNHEY; CDR2 reads SMNVEV (reference sequence). V was clipped by 4 bases and J by 12 bases, with 19 bases between them. CDR3 sequence (DNA): TGTGCCAGCAGTTCCCCGGGGTCCCGATACGGGTACTTC. Its translation: CASSSPGSRYGYF.

This clonotype was counted at least ten times. The chain uses TRBV20-1 and TRBJ2-6, with 11 nucleotides matching TRBD2. The germline V gene has CDR1 DFQATT and CDR2 SNEGSKA (reference sequence). The CDR3 contains 19 residues. With 6 bases clipped from V and 0 bases from J, the junction kept 13 bases outside the gene matches. CDR3 bases: TGCAGTGCCCCACGCCCGACTAGCGGGACCGCCTCTGGGGCCAACGTCCTGACTTTC. Translated: CSAPRPTSGTASGANVLTF.

This clonotype has a count of ten or more. This chain joins TRBV6-5 and TRBJ2-2; 9 positions agree with TRBD1. Germline V lookup: CDR1 MNHEY, CDR2 SVGAGI. The CDR3 extends over 15 amino acids. V shed 6 bases, J shed 4 bases, and the junction held 6 bases outside the gene matches. The CDR3 nucleotides are TGTGCCAGCAGACTGGGACAGGGTTTCACCGGGGAGCTGTTTTTT. Protein: CASRLGQGFTGELFF.

This clonotype was observed a single time. The chain couples TRBV12-3 or TRBV12-4 to TRBJ2-7; 8 nucleotides agree with TRBD1. V shed 6 bases, J shed 4 bases, and the junction held 5 bases outside the gene matches. The CDR3 runs 13 residues. The CDR3 reads CASRARTGYEQYF. CDR3 coding DNA: TGTGCCAGCAGGGCCCGGACAGGGTACGAGCAGTACTTC.

In its sample, this clonotype was seen many times. This chain joins TRBV20-1 and TRBJ2-5; D gene uncertain. The CDR3 covers 16 residues. V was shortened by 3 bases and J by 5 bases, with 22 bases between the two germline ends. Germline CDR1 reads DFQATT; CDR2 reads SNEGSKA (reference sequence). CDR3 DNA sequence: TGCAGTGCTAGGGGAATACGGCGCCCCCAGCCGGAGACCCAGTACTTC. Encoded protein: CSARGIRRPQPETQYF.

This clonotype was seen many times. V and J are TRBV5-4 and TRBJ2-5, with D perhaps TRBD2 (5 bases). The CDR3 consists of 15 residues. The germline CDR1 and CDR2 sequences are SGHNT and YYREEE (reference sequence). V was pared by 4 bases and J by 1 base, with 14 bases between. The CDR3 spells CASSIPGYTQETQYF. For the CDR3, the DNA is TGTGCCAGCAGCATACCGGGATACACCCAAGAGACCCAGTACTTC.

The chain employs TRBV6-1 and TRBJ2-5; 9 positions match TRBD1. With V trimmed by 8 bases and J by 7 bases, 11 bases remained unmatched. Germline V gene sequence: CDR1 MNHNS, CDR2 SASEGT. The CDR3 loop spans 14 amino acids. The chain's CDR3 is CASEGQGVLGTQYF. The CDR3, as DNA: TGTGCCAGCGAGGGACAGGGAGTTCTGGGGACCCAGTACTTC.

This clonotype was recorded only once. This chain connects TRBV7-2 to TRBJ1-1; unclear D gene. Per germline, CDR1 SGHTA and CDR2 FQGNSA. V was shortened by 8 bases and J by 6 bases, with 10 bases between the two germline ends. This CDR3 is built from 11 residues. The chain's CDR3 is CASLVVAEAFF. In nucleotides, the CDR3 is TGTGCCAGCTTAGTCGTCGCTGAAGCTTTCTTT.

The table lists this clonotype with many counts. This sequence joins TRBV4-3 and TRBJ1-1; unclear D gene. V lost 0 bases to trimming and J lost 1 base, with 9 bases between them. The CDR3 has 15 residues. CDR1 is LGHNA and CDR2 is YSLEER in the germline V gene. CDR3 sequence (DNA): TGCGCCAGCAGCCAAGATCGAACCTCGAACACTGAAGCTTTCTTT. It specifies CASSQDRTSNTEAFF.

This chain connects TRBV28 to TRBJ1-6; D unresolved. The length of the CDR3 is 12 residues. Per the germline V gene, CDR1 is MDHEN and CDR2 is SYDVKM. Trimming removed 7 bases from V and 10 bases from J, with 11 bases in between. The CDR3 region has the DNA TGTGCCAGCAAGATTGAAGGCTCACCCCTCCACTTT. This codes for CASKIEGSPLHF.

The rearrangement uses TRBV28 and TRBJ2-2, with D possibly TRBD1 on 6 matching bases. V was shortened by 6 bases and J by 7 bases, with 12 bases between the two germline ends. Germline CDR1 MDHEN, CDR2 SYDVKM. CDR3 size: 13 residues. The CDR3 DNA sequence: TGTGCCAGCAGCAACAGGGTCGGCGGGGAGCTGTTTTTT. It specifies CASSNRVGGELFF.

V and J are TRBV20-1 and TRBJ2-7; 9 bases map to TRBD2. J lost 1 base, V lost 7 bases, and 11 bases had no gene match. CDR1 is DFQATT and CDR2 is SNEGSKA in the germline V gene (reference sequence). This CDR3 has 15 residues. The CDR3 DNA sequence: TGCAGTGTTCCCCTACGGACTAGCGTTTCCTACGAGCAGTACTTC. Amino acid sequence: CSVPLRTSVSYEQYF.

This clonotype was detected many times. J is TRBJ1-1 and V is TRBV6-5; TRBD1 might be the D (6 bases). V was trimmed by 6 bases and J by 5 bases, leaving 10 bases between them. The CDR3 has 12 residues. CDR1 is MNHEY, CDR2 SVGAGI, per germline. CDR3 sequence reads: CASSRGNTEAFF. The CDR3 DNA reads TGTGCCAGCAGCAGGGGTAATACTGAAGCTTTCTTT.

This clonotype showed up just once. This chain uses TRBV24-1 with TRBJ1-5; tentatively, D is TRBD1 (5 bases). The CDR3 is 13 amino acids. Germline CDR1 is KGHDR and CDR2 is SFDVKD. The V end lost 4 bases, the J end lost 5 bases, and 8 bases lay between the germline ends. The CDR3 protein is CATSDRADQPQHF. The DNA for the CDR3 is TGTGCCACCAGTGACAGGGCGGATCAGCCCCAGCATTTT.

This chain joins TRBV6-1 and TRBJ2-2; the D gene is possibly TRBD2 (6 bases). Looked up from germline, CDR1 is MNHNS and CDR2 is SASEGT. This CDR3 is 14 amino acids long. V shed 9 bases and J shed 0 bases, with 11 bases lying between them. CDR3 residues: CARVADANTGELFF. In nucleotides, the CDR3 is TGTGCCAGGGTAGCGGACGCGAACACCGGGGAGCTGTTTTTT.

The chain carries TRBV6-2 or TRBV6-3 and TRBJ2-4; D is unclear. From germline, CDR1 is MNHEY and CDR2 SVGEGT. This CDR3 comprises 16 residues. V dropped 0 bases and J dropped 0 bases, with 9 bases sitting between them. This CDR3 is CASSYSKAVAKNIQYF. The CDR3 DNA reads TGTGCCAGCAGTTACTCGAAGGCGGTAGCCAAAAACATTCAGTACTTC.

The chain couples TRBV19 to TRBJ1-6; 9 bases are shared with TRBD1. The germline V gene encodes CDR1 LNHDA and CDR2 SQIVND (reference sequence). Losses at the gene ends were 3 bases for V and 10 bases for J; bases not matched to a gene: 4. The CDR3 has 14 amino acids. The DNA of the CDR3 is TGTGCCAGTAGTATTACAGGGGGCGAATCACCCCTCCACTTT. Amino acid sequence: CASSITGGESPLHF. Looking up the rest from reference TRBV19 and TRBJ1-6 gives the full variable domain: DGGITQSPKYLFRKEGQNVTLSCEQNLNHDAMYWYRQDPGQGLRLIYYSQIVNDFQKGDIAEGYSVSREKKESFPLTVTSAQKNPTAFYLCASSITGGESPLHFGNGTRLTVT.

This clonotype turned up a few times. V is TRBV9 and J is TRBJ2-7; TRBD2 is a possible D gene (5 bases). The CDR3 covers 12 residues. The V gene's germline CDR1 is SGDLS and CDR2 YYNGEE. The germline V and J ends were trimmed by 3 bases and 1 base, with 5 bases remaining between them. Here the CDR3 DNA reads TGTGCCAGCAGCGCGGGATCCTACGAGCAGTACTTC. As protein: CASSAGSYEQYF. Together with reference TRBV9 and TRBJ2-7, the CDR3 gives the full variable domain: DSGVTQTPKHLITATGQRVTLRCSPRSGDLSVYWYQQSLDQGLQFLIQYYNGEERAKGNILERFSAQQFPDLHSELNLSSLELGDSALYFCASSAGSYEQYFGPGTRLTVT.

This clonotype has a count of ten or more. This chain links TRBV20-1 with TRBJ1-6, with unresolved D. The ends were cut back, 1 base at V and 10 bases at J, with 8 bases in the middle. This CDR3 spans 12 amino acids. Germline CDR1 DFQATT, CDR2 SNEGSKA (reference sequence). The CDR3 DNA reads TGCAGTGCTAGAGCGGCAAACTCACCCCTCCACTTT. Translating it yields CSARAANSPLHF.

This clonotype has just a few counts. V is TRBV6-2 or TRBV6-3 and J is TRBJ1-1, with 9 bases aligning to TRBD1. From germline, CDR1 is MNHEY and CDR2 SVGEGT. The V segment lost 7 bases and the J segment 5 bases; nucleotides outside the gene matches: 8. The CDR3 is made up of 14 amino acids. The chain's CDR3 is CASKKQGAQTEAFF. CDR3 sequence (DNA): TGTGCCAGCAAAAAACAGGGGGCGCAAACTGAAGCTTTCTTT.

This clonotype has at least ten counts. The V gene is TRBV6-5, the J gene TRBJ2-7; perhaps TRBD2 as D (7 bases). Between the trimmed V and J ends, which lost 4 bases and 0 bases, there was a span of 19 bases. This CDR3 region has 17 residues. Germline CDR1 and CDR2: MNHEY and SVGAGI. DNA for the CDR3: TGTGCCAGCAGTTCCACACAGGGAGCGGGGAACTCCTACGAGCAGTACTTC. Translating it yields CASSSTQGAGNSYEQYF.

At least ten counts were recorded for this clonotype. The rearrangement links TRBV29-1 to TRBJ1-1; 10 bases line up with TRBD1. The CDR3 contains 14 residues. V shed 4 bases and J 5 bases; nucleotides not matched to a gene: 7. The germline CDR1 and CDR2 sequences are SQVTM and ANQGSEA. The CDR3 reads CSVAGGDRGTEAFF. The CDR3 DNA reads TGCAGCGTTGCTGGGGGGGACAGGGGAACTGAAGCTTTCTTT. Full variable domain (rest looked up from reference TRBV29-1 and TRBJ1-1): SAVISQKPSRDICQRGTSLTIQCQVDSQVTMMFWYRQQPGQSLTLIATANQGSEATYESGFVIDKFPISRPNLTFSTLTVSNMSPEDSSIYLCSVAGGDRGTEAFFGQGTRLTVV.

V is TRBV12-3 or TRBV12-4 and J is TRBJ2-7, with D possibly called TRBD1 or TRBD2 (6 bases each). The CDR3 extends over 13 amino acids. V was cut by 3 bases and J by 5 bases, with 11 bases left in between. CDR3 sequence (DNA): TGTGCCAGCAGTTTCTTTAGGGGGGACGAGCAGTACTTC. Protein: CASSFFRGDEQYF.

There are many counts of this clonotype. The chain links TRBV7-8 to TRBJ1-2; D call uncertain. This CDR3 region has 12 residues. V shed 3 bases and J shed 6 bases, with 8 bases lying between them. Germline V gene data show CDR1 as SGHVS and CDR2 as FQNEAQ. In DNA, the CDR3 is TGTGCCAGCAGCTTGCTTCGGGATGGCTACACCTTC. Protein sequence: CASSLLRDGYTF.

V usage is TRBV6-5 and J usage is TRBJ2-5; 9 nucleotides match TRBD2. Germline V gives CDR1 MNHEY, CDR2 SVGAGI. The V segment lost 6 bases and the J segment 5 bases; nucleotides outside the gene matches: 7. The CDR3 has 14 amino acids. The CDR3 DNA follows: TGTGCCAGCAGATTAGCGGGAGCGGGCGAGACCCAGTACTTC. Its translation is CASRLAGAGETQYF.

The table lists this clonotype with many counts. This chain uses TRBV27 with TRBJ1-2, with a tentative D call TRBD1 (5 bases). CDR3 length equals 13 residues. The V gene lost 5 bases and the J gene lost 0 bases, with 7 bases spanning the gap. In germline, CDR1 is MNHEY, CDR2 SMNVEV (reference sequence). This CDR3 is CASSGAANYGYTF. The DNA for the CDR3 is TGTGCCAGCAGTGGGGCGGCTAACTATGGCTACACCTTC.